This T cell receptor (beta chain) was profiled in a study of human T cells and chemical hapten exposure. At the level of the study: Upper-back patch tests with 0.01% DPC were read at 6 days.

Study-level findings and limits: Healthy individuals' immune responses may differ from those of donors, who had alopecia.

This clonotype has only a few counts. Its antigen is currently unknown. Between the trimmed V and J ends, which lost 5 bases and 7 bases, there was a span of 9 bases. Per the germline V gene, CDR1 is SGHVS and CDR2 is FQNEAQ. This CDR3 is built from 12 residues. One entry per CDR3 protein results from TCRdb running MiXCR on the RACE reads. In the table there are approximately 100,000 distinct CDR3 sequences, 11% of which are singletons. The time point denotes: patch test 1, 2 weeks after DPC sensitization. This sample's treatment: therapeutic diphenylcyclopropenone sensitization with weekly scalp DPC. The starting material, unfractionated whole blood, was used for total RNA extraction.

Sequenced material: whole blood, taken in connection with sensitization to the hapten diphenylcyclopropenone (DPC). The receptor's source is a middle-aged woman with alopecia areata. Some clones in this sample may be carry-over from other donors' samples. This chain links TRBV7-8 with TRBJ1-5, with a possible D match to TRBD1 (5 bases). CDR3: CASSLEGQPQHF. In nucleotides, the CDR3 is TGTGCCAGCAGCCTAGAGGGGCAGCCCCAGCATTTT.